One sample yielded the 14 T cell receptor beta chains listed below, sequenced in a study of T cells after yellow fever vaccination. TCRdb reprocessed the 5' RACE reads with MiXCR, giving one entry per CDR3 protein. The sample lists hundreds of thousands of distinct CDR3 sequences, approximately 3.9% occurring once. Here the sequenced sample was PBMCs, taken on the day of the yellow fever booster vaccination. The receptors come from a man younger than 30 who received the YFV17D yellow fever vaccine.

This clonotype was recorded many times. The V and J genes are TRBV14 and TRBJ1-3; the D gene is possibly TRBD1 (5 bases). Germline CDR1 and CDR2: SGHDN and FVKESK. This CDR3 is 14 amino acids long. V lost 1 base, J lost 4 bases, and 8 bases lay in between. CDR3 bases: TGTGCCAGCAGCCAAGGACAGATCGGAAACACCATATATTTT. This encodes CASSQGQIGNTIYF.

The V and J genes are TRBV5-4 and TRBJ2-3; D call uncertain. This CDR3 spans 16 amino acids. Germline lookup yields CDR1 SGHNT and CDR2 YYREEE (reference sequence). The V end lost 0 bases, the J end lost 0 bases, and 11 bases lay between the germline ends. The CDR3 reads CASSLDGLSSTDTQYF. CDR3 sequence (DNA): TGTGCCAGCAGCTTGGATGGTTTATCTAGCACAGATACGCAGTATTTT.

The sample holds many counts of this clonotype. The chain is built from TRBV20-1 and TRBJ2-3, with D maybe TRBD2 (6 bases). Germline V lookup: CDR1 DFQATT, CDR2 SNEGSKA (reference sequence). This CDR3 comprises 14 residues. Deletions cut 6 bases from V and 0 bases from J, with 13 bases between. CDR3 sequence: CSAPGLSSTDTQYF. CDR3 sequence (DNA): TGCAGTGCCCCGGGACTTTCTAGCACAGATACGCAGTATTTT.

In this sample, this clonotype turned up many times. CDR3: CSVELWGVVTEAFF. The CDR3 region has the DNA TGCAGCGTTGAACTCTGGGGGGTAGTCACTGAAGCTTTCTTT. The chain is built from TRBV29-1 and TRBJ1-1; TRBD1 is a possible D gene (5 bases). V was trimmed by 2 bases and J by 4 bases, leaving 14 bases between them. This CDR3 contains 14 residues. Germline V CDR1 and CDR2: SQVTM, ANQGSEA.

The sample holds a few counts of this clonotype. The rearrangement links TRBV3-1 to TRBJ1-1; no clear D. Per germline, CDR1 LGHDT and CDR2 YNNKEL (reference sequence). The CDR3 contains 14 residues. Trimming removed 1 base from V and 6 bases from J, with 12 bases in between. DNA for the CDR3: TGTGCCAGCAGCCAAGTGTCGGATTGGGCTGAAGCTTTCTTT. Encoded protein: CASSQVSDWAEAFF.

The V and J genes are TRBV7-2 and TRBJ2-2, with 8 bases matching TRBD2. Germline loops: CDR1 SGHTA, CDR2 FQGNSA. The CDR3 is 14 amino acids. V lost 5 bases, J lost 7 bases, and 6 bases stayed unmatched. The CDR3 bases are TGTGCCAGCAGCAAGGGACTAGTCGGCGGGGAGCTGTTTTTT. Protein product: CASSKGLVGGELFF.

The CDR3 spells CASSYSTGFSNQPQHF. DNA of the CDR3: TGTGCCAGCAGTTACTCTACGGGTTTTAGCAATCAGCCCCAGCATTTT. The rearrangement links TRBV6-6 to TRBJ1-5; unclear D gene. V was trimmed by 0 bases and J by 0 bases, leaving 9 bases between them. The CDR3 covers 16 residues. Looked up from germline, CDR1 is MNHNY and CDR2 is SVGAGI (reference sequence).

This clonotype has a count of ten or more. The chain combines TRBV5-4 with TRBJ1-3, with D unresolved. This CDR3 contains 15 residues. From germline, CDR1 is SGHNT and CDR2 YYREEE (reference sequence). Trimming took 0 bases from V and 5 from J, leaving 12 bases between them. Here the CDR3 DNA reads TGTGCCAGCAGCTTGGGCACTTCGGGGAGAAACACCATATATTTT. This gives the protein CASSLGTSGRNTIYF.

This clonotype was found many times. The rearrangement uses TRBV7-3 and TRBJ2-1, with 9 bases lining up with TRBD2. The CDR3 sequence is 15 residues long. The V segment lost 5 bases and the J segment 2 bases; nucleotides outside the gene matches: 4. The germline V gene encodes CDR1 SGHTA and CDR2 FQGTGA. CDR3 loop: CASSAGLATYNEQFF. CDR3 in DNA: TGTGCCAGCAGCGCTGGACTAGCGACCTACAATGAGCAGTTCTTC.

This clonotype was detected many times. This chain joins TRBV6-1 and TRBJ1-3, with D perhaps TRBD1 (5 bases). This CDR3 has 13 residues. Between the trimmed V and J ends, which lost 2 bases and 3 bases, there was a span of 5 bases. CDR1 is MNHNS, CDR2 SASEGT, per germline. CDR3 amino acids: CASSEQGGNTIYF. In DNA, the CDR3 is TGTGCCAGCAGTGAACAGGGTGGAAACACCATATATTTT.

This clonotype was counted between two and nine times. The gene calls are TRBV12-3 or TRBV12-4 and TRBJ1-6; no clear D. V lost 6 bases and J lost 10, with 13 bases in between. This CDR3 spans 13 amino acids. The CDR3 DNA is TGTGCCAGCAGCCCCTTCTTTTCGTCACCCCTCCACTTT. Protein product: CASSPFFSSPLHF.

This chain joins TRBV25-1 and TRBJ2-3; D gene ambiguous. Germline V gives CDR1 MGHDK, CDR2 SYGVNS. V was trimmed by 2 bases and J by 4 bases, leaving 10 bases between them. The CDR3 extends over 14 amino acids. Here the CDR3 DNA reads TGTGCCAGCAGTGAAAATGTAGGACCAGATACGCAGTATTTT. It encodes CASSENVGPDTQYF.

This clonotype was recorded a few times. The V and J genes are TRBV5-1 and TRBJ1-3, with D tentatively TRBD1 (6 bases). This CDR3 spans 16 amino acids. Germline V gene sequence: CDR1 SGHRS, CDR2 YFSETQ. V shed 0 bases and J shed 3 bases, with 13 bases lying between them. CDR3 protein: CASSLGPGAGGNTIYF. The CDR3 coding sequence is TGCGCCAGCAGCTTGGGGCCGGGGGCTGGTGGAAACACCATATATTTT.

This clonotype was recorded at least ten times. The gene calls are TRBV7-2 and TRBJ2-7, with TRBD2 matching 12 bases. CDR1 SGHTA and CDR2 FQGNSA come from the germline V gene. With 3 bases clipped from V and 9 bases from J, the junction kept 3 bases outside the gene matches. This CDR3 region has 13 residues. The DNA for the CDR3 is TGTGCCAGCAGCTTGACTAGCGGGGGTGGGCAGTACGTC. Its protein is CASSLTSGGGQYV.